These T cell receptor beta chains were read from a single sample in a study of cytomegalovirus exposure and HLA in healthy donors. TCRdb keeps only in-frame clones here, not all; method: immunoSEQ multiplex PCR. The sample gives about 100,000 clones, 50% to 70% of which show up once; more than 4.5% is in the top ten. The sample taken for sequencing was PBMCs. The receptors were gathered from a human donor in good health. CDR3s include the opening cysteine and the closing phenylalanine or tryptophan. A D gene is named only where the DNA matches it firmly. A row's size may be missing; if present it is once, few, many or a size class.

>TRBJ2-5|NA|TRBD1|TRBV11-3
CASSPERDRGTQYF
TGTGCCAGCAGCCCAGAACGGGACAGGGGTACCCAGTACTTC
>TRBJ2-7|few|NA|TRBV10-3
CAISESEHEQYF
TGTGCCATCAGTGAGTCGGAGCACGAGCAGTACTTC
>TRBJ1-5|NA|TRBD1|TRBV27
CASSNTGGNQPQHF
TGTGCCAGCAGTAATACAGGGGGCAATCAGCCCCAGCATTTT
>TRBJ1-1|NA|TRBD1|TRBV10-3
CAISDFPTGAFTEAFF
TGTGCCATCAGTGACTTTCCGACAGGGGCGTTTACTGAAGCTTTCTTT
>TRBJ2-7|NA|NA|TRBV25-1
CASSESGVASYEQYF
TGTGCCAGCAGTGAATCGGGGGTGGCGTCCTACGAGCAGTACTTC
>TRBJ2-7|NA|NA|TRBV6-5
CASSYSLLDSYEQYF
TGTGCCAGCAGTTACTCGCTCTTGGACTCCTACGAGCAGTACTTC
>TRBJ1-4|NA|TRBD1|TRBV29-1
CSVARGQGRSEKLFF
TGCAGCGTTGCGAGAGGACAGGGGCGGAGTGAAAAACTGTTTTTT
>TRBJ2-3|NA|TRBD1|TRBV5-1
CASSLVGTGGAGTDTQYF
TGCGCCAGCAGCTTGGTTGGGACAGGGGGCGCTGGCACAGATACGCAGTATTTT
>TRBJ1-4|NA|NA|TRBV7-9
CASSISVLPAGKLFF
TGTGCCAGCAGTATTTCGGTCCTACCTGCCGGAAAACTGTTTTTT
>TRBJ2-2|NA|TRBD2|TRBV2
CASILGLADTGELFF
TGTGCCAGCATCCTGGGACTAGCGGACACCGGGGAGCTGTTTTTT
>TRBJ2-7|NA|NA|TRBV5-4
CASSLGSNSYEQYF
TGTGCCAGTTCCCTCGGGTCGAACTCCTACGAGCAGTACTTC
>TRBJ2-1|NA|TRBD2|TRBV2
CASNPGLAGVGQFF
TGTGCCAGCAATCCGGGACTAGCGGGAGTTGGGCAGTTCTTC
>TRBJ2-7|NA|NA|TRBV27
CASSLLGGSYEQYF
TGTGCCAGCAGTTTGTTAGGGGGCTCCTACGAGCAGTACTTC
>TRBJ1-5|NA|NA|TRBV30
CASRFGAGQPQHF
TGTGCCTCAAGGTTCGGGGCGGGACAGCCCCAGCATTTT
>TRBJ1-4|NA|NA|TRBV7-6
CASSLVGTSNEKLFF
TGTGCCAGCAGCTTAGTTGGGACATCTAATGAAAAACTGTTTTTT
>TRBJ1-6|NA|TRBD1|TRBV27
CASLERGRNNSPLHF
TGTGCCAGCCTTGAGAGGGGGCGTAATAATTCACCCCTCCACTTT
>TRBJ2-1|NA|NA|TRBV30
CAWSVLGVGGYSYNEQFF
TGTGCCTGGAGTGTACTGGGGGTTGGGGGCTATTCCTACAATGAGCAGTTCTTC
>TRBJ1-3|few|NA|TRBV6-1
CASSASGTTGNTIYF
TGTGCCAGCAGTGCCTCCGGGACAACTGGAAACACCATATATTTT
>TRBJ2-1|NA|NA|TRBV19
CASSIRESYNEQFF
TGTGCCAGTAGTATTCGGGAGTCCTACAATGAGCAGTTCTTC
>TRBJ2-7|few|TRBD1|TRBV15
CATSVTGTGFEEQYF
TGTGCCACCAGCGTAACCGGGACAGGGTTCGAAGAGCAGTACTTC
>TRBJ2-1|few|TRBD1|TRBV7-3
CASSSKLGQGNNEQFF
TGTGCCAGCAGCTCCAAACTGGGACAGGGGAACAATGAGCAGTTCTTC
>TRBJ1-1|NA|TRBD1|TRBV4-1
CASSLSGTANTEAFF
TGCGCCAGCAGCCTCTCCGGGACAGCGAACACTGAAGCTTTCTTT
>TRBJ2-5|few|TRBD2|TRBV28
CASSRAGGPETQYF
TGTGCCAGCAGTCGGGCGGGAGGGCCTGAGACCCAGTACTTC
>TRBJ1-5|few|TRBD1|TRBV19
CASWTGNQPQHF
TGTGCCAGTTGGACAGGGAATCAGCCCCAGCATTTT
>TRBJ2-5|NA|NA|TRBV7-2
CASSLARRVETQYF
TGTGCCAGCAGCTTAGCTCGGCGGGTGGAGACCCAGTACTTC
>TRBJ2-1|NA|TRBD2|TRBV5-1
CASSLGLAGVGEQFF
TGCGCCAGCAGCTTGGGACTAGCGGGAGTCGGGGAGCAGTTCTTC
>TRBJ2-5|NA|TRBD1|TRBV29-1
CSGSTGGVETQYF
TGCAGCGGATCAACAGGGGGCGTAGAGACCCAGTACTTC
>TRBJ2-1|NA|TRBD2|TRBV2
CASGQGTSGRNEQFF
TGTGCCAGCGGGCAGGGGACTAGCGGGCGGAATGAGCAGTTCTTC
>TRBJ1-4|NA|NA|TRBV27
CAPPRGEANEKLFF
TGTGCACCTCCCCGGGGGGAAGCTAATGAAAAACTGTTTTTT
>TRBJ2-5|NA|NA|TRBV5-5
CASSLEGLPQETQYF
TGTGCCAGCAGCCTTGAAGGACTACCACAAGAGACCCAGTACTTC
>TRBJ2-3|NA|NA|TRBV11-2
CASSPPPSATDTQYF
TGTGCCAGCAGCCCTCCCCCCAGCGCAACAGATACGCAGTATTTT
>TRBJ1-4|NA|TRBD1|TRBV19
CASRTNRGQGEKLFF
TGTGCCAGTAGAACTAACAGGGGACAGGGTGAAAAACTGTTTTTT
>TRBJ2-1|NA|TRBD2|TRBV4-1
CASSQDIRLAGSKQFF
TGCGCCAGCAGCCAAGACATAAGACTAGCGGGATCCAAGCAGTTCTTC
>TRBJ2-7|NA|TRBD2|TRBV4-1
CASSQDPREPSYEQYF
TGCGCCAGCAGCCAAGATCCGCGGGAGCCCTCCTACGAGCAGTACTTC